These 14 T cell receptor beta chains share one sample of origin, sequenced in a study of PD-1 blockade in classical Hodgkin lymphoma. Here immunoSEQ multiplex PCR was the method, and the copy in TCRdb shows in-frame clones only, minus some. The repertoire holds about 30,000 clones, 71% seen once, with more than 2.5% in the top ten. No patient escaped relapse after autologous stem cell transplantation, and brentuximab vedotin exposure varied. The input for sequencing was peripheral blood mononuclear cells (PBMCs), taken before the second cycle of nivolumab. These receptors all stem from a human donor with classical Hodgkin lymphoma.

The V gene is TRBV19, the J gene TRBJ1-2, with TRBD1 identical over 9 bases. Trimming removed 7 bases from V and 0 bases from J; junction bases left unmatched: 3. This CDR3 contains 14 residues. Per the germline V gene, CDR1 is LNHDA and CDR2 is SQIVND (reference sequence). CDR3 protein: CASTRTGANYGYTF. CDR3 bases: TGTGCCAGTACCCGGACAGGGGCTAACTATGGCTACACCTTC.

V is TRBV5-6 and J is TRBJ2-7; D is unresolved. This CDR3 is built from 13 residues. CDR1 SGHDT and CDR2 YYEEEE come from the germline V gene. V was trimmed by 5 bases and J by 0 bases, leaving 9 bases between them. CDR3 sequence (DNA): TGTGCCAGCAGTCCGTCAAGCTCCTACGAGCAGTACTTC. Protein: CASSPSSSYEQYF.

The V and J genes are TRBV7-3 and TRBJ1-2; 10 bases agree with TRBD1. Trimming cost V 2 bases and J 4 bases; bases outside gene matches: 4. Germline CDR1 reads SGHTA; CDR2 reads FQGTGA. The CDR3 spans 15 residues. The CDR3 DNA reads as TGTGCCAGCAGCTTAGAGGGACAGGGGACCTATGGCTACACCTTC. Its translation: CASSLEGQGTYGYTF.

This chain connects TRBV27 to TRBJ1-2; TRBD1 is a possible D gene (6 bases). V was cut by 2 bases and J by 3 bases, with 7 bases left in between. CDR1 MNHEY and CDR2 SMNVEV come from the germline V gene (reference sequence). The CDR3 runs to 13 residues. This chain's CDR3 is CASSLGGDYGYTF. CDR3 sequence (DNA): TGTGCCAGCAGTTTAGGGGGCGACTATGGCTACACCTTC.

The chain links TRBV7-9 to TRBJ2-3; TRBD1 matches at 8 bases. The CDR3 runs 12 residues. Looked up from germline, CDR1 is SEHNR and CDR2 is FQNEAQ (reference sequence). J was trimmed by 9 bases and V by 5 bases; bases with no gene match: 4. The CDR3 region is CASSGGTGTQYF. For the CDR3, the DNA is TGTGCCAGCAGCGGAGGGACAGGCACGCAGTATTTT. The complete variable domain, with remaining parts taken from reference TRBV7-9 and TRBJ2-3, reads DTGVSQNPRHKITKRGQNVTFRCDPISEHNRLYWYRQTLGQGPEFLTYFQNEAQLEKSRLLSDRFSAERPKGSFSTLEIQRTEQGDSAMYLCASSGGTGTQYFGPGTRLTVL.

This clone was detected only once. V gene TRBV10-3 combines with J gene TRBJ2-3; D remains unclear. The CDR3 consists of 13 residues. V lost 2 bases, J lost 4 bases, and 7 bases lay in between. Germline V lookup: CDR1 ENHRY, CDR2 SYGVKD. The CDR3 DNA sequence: TGTGCCATCAGTGAGGGGTACCCAGATACGCAGTATTTT. This translates into CAISEGYPDTQYF.

This clone was seen once. The chain couples TRBV7-8 to TRBJ2-5; D gene ambiguous. Germline V CDR1 and CDR2: SGHVS, FQNEAQ. V was pared by 4 bases and J by 1 base, with 1 base between. The CDR3 length is 11 residues. As DNA, the CDR3 is TGTGCCAGCAGCTCCCAAGAGACCCAGTACTTC. It codes for CASSSQETQYF.

The rearrangement links TRBV5-1 to TRBJ1-2, with D perhaps TRBD1 (6 bases). The V end was cut by 0 bases, the J end by 3 bases, with 6 bases between. This CDR3 is built from 13 residues. In germline, CDR1 is SGHRS, CDR2 YFSETQ. The CDR3 protein is CASSLEGDYGYTF. DNA for the CDR3: TGCGCCAGCAGCTTGGAGGGGGACTATGGCTACACCTTC.

This rearrangement joins TRBV7-8 to TRBJ1-1, with D unclear. V dropped 5 bases and J dropped 0 bases, with 10 bases sitting between them. This CDR3 has 14 residues. Germline V CDR1 and CDR2: SGHVS, FQNEAQ. CDR3 protein: CASSPRTMNTEAFF. Written as DNA, the CDR3 is TGTGCCAGCAGCCCCCGAACCATGAACACTGAAGCTTTCTTT.

By share, this clone ranks as medium-sized. J is TRBJ2-1 and V is TRBV21-1; TRBD1 is the table's D call and was not checked against the DNA. TRBV21-1 counts as a pseudogene. The CDR3 consists of 13 residues. CDR3 sequence: CASRDRVEGEQFF. The CDR3 nucleotides are TGTGCCAGCCGGGACAGGGTTGAGGGTGAGCAGTTCTTC.

This sequence joins TRBV7-2 and TRBJ2-7; tentatively, D is TRBD2 (6 bases). The germline V gene has CDR1 SGHTA and CDR2 FQGNSA. CDR3 length: 15 residues. V dropped 3 bases and J dropped 3 bases, with 15 bases sitting between them. The CDR3 spells CASSLFKEGFYEQYF. The DNA for the CDR3 is TGTGCCAGCAGCTTGTTTAAGGAGGGGTTCTACGAGCAGTACTTC.

V gene TRBV9 combines with J gene TRBJ2-5; D uncertain. The V and J ends lost 0 bases and 4 bases respectively, with 22 bases between them. Germline V CDR1 and CDR2: SGDLS, YYNGEE. The CDR3 covers 18 residues. The CDR3 DNA reads as TGTGCCAGCAGCGTAGCGGCATGGCCAGAGCCGCAAAGAGAGACCCAGTACTTC. It encodes CASSVAAWPEPQRETQYF.

This clone showed up just once. The chain couples TRBV6-5 to TRBJ2-2; TRBD1 is a possible D gene (6 bases). This CDR3 comprises 14 residues. The V end lost 8 bases, the J end lost 2 bases, and 12 bases lay between the germline ends. Germline V gene sequence: CDR1 MNHEY, CDR2 SVGAGI. CDR3 sequence reads: CASHRDPNTGELFF. The CDR3 nucleotides read TGTGCCAGCCACAGGGACCCAAACACCGGGGAGCTGTTTTTT.

This CDR3 is CASSLVAWGLAGSTYNEQFF. The CDR3 DNA sequence: TGCGCCAGCAGCTTGGTTGCGTGGGGACTAGCGGGGTCCACCTACAATGAGCAGTTCTTC. The chain employs TRBV5-1 and TRBJ2-1, with 13 bases identical to TRBD2. Germline values: CDR1 SGHRS, CDR2 YFSETQ. CDR3 length equals 20 residues. J gave up 2 bases and V 0 bases, and 11 bases lay outside the gene matches.